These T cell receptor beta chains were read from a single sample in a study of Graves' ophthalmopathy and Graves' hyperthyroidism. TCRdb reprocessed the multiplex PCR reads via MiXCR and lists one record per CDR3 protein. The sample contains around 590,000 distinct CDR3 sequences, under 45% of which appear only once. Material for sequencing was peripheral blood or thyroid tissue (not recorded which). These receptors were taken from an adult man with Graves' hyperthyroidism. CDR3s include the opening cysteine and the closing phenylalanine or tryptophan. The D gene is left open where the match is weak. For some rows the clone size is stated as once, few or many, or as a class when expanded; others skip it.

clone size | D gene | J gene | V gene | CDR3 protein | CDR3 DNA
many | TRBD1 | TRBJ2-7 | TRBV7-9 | CASSRDRGGEQYF | TGTGCCAGCAGCCGAGACAGGGGAGGCGAGCAGTACTTC
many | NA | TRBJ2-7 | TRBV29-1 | CSVTSSSYEQYF | TGCAGCGTCACATCCAGCTCCTACGAGCAGTACTTC
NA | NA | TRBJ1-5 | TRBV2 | CASSENGLNQPQHF | TGTGCCAGCAGTGAGAACGGTTTAAATCAGCCCCAGCATTTT
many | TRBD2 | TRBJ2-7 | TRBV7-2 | CASSNSGGYYEQYF | TGTGCCAGCAGCAATAGCGGGGGCTACTACGAGCAGTACTTC
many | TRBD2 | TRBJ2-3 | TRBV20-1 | CSASGTSGTTDTQYF | TGCAGTGCTAGCGGGACTAGCGGGACCACAGATACGCAGTATTTT
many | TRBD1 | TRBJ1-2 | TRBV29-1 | CSVGQGPYGYTF | TGCAGCGTTGGACAGGGACCCTATGGCTACACCTTC
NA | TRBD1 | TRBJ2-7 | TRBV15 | CATSRLDRGDYEQYF | TGTGCCACCAGCAGACTCGACAGGGGGGACTACGAGCAGTACTTC
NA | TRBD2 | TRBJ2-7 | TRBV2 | CASSPGLAGLLREQYF | TGTGCCAGCAGCCCGGGACTAGCGGGGCTCTTGCGGGAGCAGTACTTC
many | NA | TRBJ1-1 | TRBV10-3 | CAITDTRASAEAFF | TGTGCCATCACGGATACAAGGGCCAGCGCTGAAGCTTTCTTT
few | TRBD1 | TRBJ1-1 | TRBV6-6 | CASRPDQGGLEAFF | TGTGCCAGCAGGCCCGATCAGGGGGGGCTCGAAGCTTTCTTT
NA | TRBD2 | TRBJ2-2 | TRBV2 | CASRASGANTGELFF | TGTGCCAGCAGGGCTAGCGGAGCGAACACCGGGGAGCTGTTTTTT
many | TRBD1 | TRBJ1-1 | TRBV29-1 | CSVVRDRGMSEAFF | TGCAGCGTTGTCCGGGACAGGGGGATGTCTGAAGCTTTCTTT
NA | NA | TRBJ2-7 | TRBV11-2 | CASSPHAVAGPSYEQYF | TGTGCCAGCTCACCACATGCTGTGGCGGGGCCCTCCTACGAGCAGTACTTC
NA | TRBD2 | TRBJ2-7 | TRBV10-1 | CATKRGVYEQYF | TGCGCCACCAAGCGGGGGGTCTACGAGCAGTACTTC
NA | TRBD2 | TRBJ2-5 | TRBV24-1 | CATSDSTKGLAETQYF | TGTGCCACCAGTGATAGTACTAAGGGACTAGCGGAGACCCAGTACTTC
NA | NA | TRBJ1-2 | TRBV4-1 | CASSYTESGYGYTF | TGCGCCAGCAGTTACACCGAAAGCGGCTATGGCTACACCTTC
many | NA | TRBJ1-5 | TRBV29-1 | CSVELGGSNQPQHF | TGCAGCGTTGAATTGGGGGGGAGCAATCAGCCCCAGCATTTT
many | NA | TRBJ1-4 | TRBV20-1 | CSARDPGAGEKLFF | TGCAGTGCTAGAGATCCAGGGGCGGGTGAAAAACTGTTTTTT
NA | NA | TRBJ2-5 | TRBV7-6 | CASSLAPGHPYEPQYF | TGTGCCAGCAGCTTAGCGCCGGGCCATCCTTATGAGCCCCAGTACTTC
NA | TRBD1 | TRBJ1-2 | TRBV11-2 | CASSQAGTGGRIDGYTF | TGTGCCAGCAGCCAGGCCGGGACAGGGGGCAGAATTGATGGCTACACCTTC
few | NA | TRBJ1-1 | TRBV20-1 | CSANRMAAEAFF | TGCAGTGCAAATCGGATGGCCGCTGAAGCTTTCTTT
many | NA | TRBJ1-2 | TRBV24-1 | CATSAGQYYGYTF | TGTGCCACCAGTGCCGGACAGTACTATGGCTACACCTTC
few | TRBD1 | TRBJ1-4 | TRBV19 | CASSMRGTGFEKLFF | TGTGCCAGTAGTATGCGTGGGACAGGTTTTGAAAAACTGTTTTTT
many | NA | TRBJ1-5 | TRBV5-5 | CASSLFNSNQPQHF | TGTGCCAGCAGCTTGTTCAATAGCAATCAGCCCCAGCATTTT